This TCR beta chain was obtained from a study of blood T cells in healthy people across ages. A sample-barcoded 5' primer and a J-beta primer mix were used in a second PCR of about 7 to 12 cycles. One entry per CDR3 protein, called by TCRdb with MiXCR from the 5' RACE reads. The table records approximately 800,000 distinct CDR3 sequences, about three fifths of them present only once. With regard to this clonotype: Its antigen is as yet unknown.

Study-wide results and caveats: Long-lived donors had more naive CD4+ cells and higher diversity than aged donors.

Germline loops: CDR1 DFQATT, CDR2 SNEGSKA (reference sequence). The CDR3 has 12 residues. The germline V and J ends were trimmed by 1 base and 4 bases, with 7 bases remaining between them. Specimen: blood. V is TRBV20-1 and J is TRBJ1-2; D is possibly TRBD1 (5 bases). This sequence originates from a man aged 25 to 40 in good health. The CDR3, as DNA: TGCAGTGCTAGAGCCGACAGCTATGGCTACACCTTC. This encodes CSARADSYGYTF.